The 10 T cell receptor beta chains listed next were all sequenced from one sample in a study of vaccination and CD4 T cells after COVID-19. Time point here: late sampling 161 to 241 days after vaccination in a few convalescent patients. TCRdb recomputed calls from the PCR reads with MiXCR, one row per CDR3 protein. In the table there are 25,000 to 30,000 distinct CDR3 sequences, 45% to 65% of which are singletons. Sequences were derived from CD4+ T cells from blood, sampled about 7 months after SARS-CoV-2 vaccination. These receptors came from a human donor who had recovered from COVID-19.

This chain connects TRBV2 to TRBJ2-3, with 7 bases matching TRBD2. Germline values: CDR1 SNHLY, CDR2 FYNNEI. This CDR3 contains 14 residues. Germline trimming cut 8 bases from V and 6 bases from J; bases unmatched to any gene: 11. CDR3 bases: TGTGCCAGCGGGGGGGAGCTAATGATGGATACGCAGTATTTT. Its translation: CASGGELMMDTQYF. The full variable domain, its missing parts supplied by reference TRBV2 and TRBJ2-3, is EPEVTQTPSHQVTQMGQEVILRCVPISNHLYFYWYRQILGQKVEFLVSFYNNEISEKSEIFDDQFSVERPDGSNFTLKIRSTKLEDSAMYFCASGGELMMDTQYFGPGTRLTVL.

The chain carries TRBV20-1 and TRBJ1-3; D is unresolved. From germline, CDR1 is DFQATT and CDR2 SNEGSKA (reference sequence). V lost 3 bases and J 0 bases, leaving 12 bases between the germline ends. The CDR3 sequence is 15 residues long. The CDR3 DNA reads as TGCAGTGCTAGGGACTATACAGCCTCTGGAAACACCATATATTTT. This gives the protein CSARDYTASGNTIYF.

The rearrangement joins TRBV7-9 to TRBJ2-1; D gene ambiguous. In germline, CDR1 is SEHNR, CDR2 FQNEAQ (reference sequence). V was trimmed by 4 bases and J by 2 bases, leaving 12 bases between them. The CDR3 is made up of 15 amino acids. CDR3 amino acids: CASSSGPQPYNEQFF. Written as DNA, the CDR3 is TGTGCCAGCAGCTCCGGACCGCAACCCTACAATGAGCAGTTCTTC.

The chain carries TRBV6-2 or TRBV6-3 and TRBJ2-2; 8 bases match TRBD2. After removal of 7 bases from V and 5 bases from J, the junction contained 9 bases not matched to a gene. The CDR3 length is 15 residues. In germline, CDR1 is MNHEY, CDR2 SVGEGT. The CDR3 DNA reads TGTGCCAGCACCCCTGGCGGGAGGTTGACCGGGGAGCTGTTTTTT. This encodes CASTPGGRLTGELFF.

This chain uses TRBV20-1 with TRBJ2-7, with TRBD2 matching 9 bases. Trimming removed 7 bases from V and 11 bases from J; junction bases left unmatched: 15. From germline, CDR1 is DFQATT and CDR2 SNEGSKA (reference sequence). The CDR3 totals 13 residues. CDR3: CSVYRTSDSVEYF. The CDR3 bases are TGCAGTGTATACCGGACTAGCGACTCGGTGGAGTACTTC.

The chain links TRBV10-3 to TRBJ1-2, with 7 bases fitting TRBD1. The CDR3 has 12 amino acids. The junction had 5 bases not matched to a gene; V was cut back by 10 bases and J by 3 bases. Per the germline V gene, CDR1 is ENHRY and CDR2 is SYGVKD. The CDR3 nucleotides are TGTGCCAGTTCCGGGACAGACTATGGCTACACCTTC. It yields the protein CASSGTDYGYTF.

The V and J genes are TRBV29-1 and TRBJ2-3; possibly TRBD1 for D (6 bases). This CDR3 contains 14 residues. Trimming pared 7 bases from V and 0 bases from J, leaving 14 bases between. The germline CDR1 and CDR2 sequences are SQVTM and ANQGSEA. CDR3 amino acids: CSGKDRSSTDTQYF. CDR3 DNA: TGCAGCGGAAAAGACAGGTCCAGCACAGATACGCAGTATTTT.

The chain's CDR3 is CASSLGLTAEQYF. CDR3 in DNA: TGTGCCAGCAGCTTGGGACTGACGGCGGAGCAGTACTTC. The V gene is TRBV7-2, the J gene TRBJ2-7, with D maybe TRBD2 (6 bases). From germline, CDR1 is SGHTA and CDR2 FQGNSA. The germline V and J ends were trimmed by 3 bases and 7 bases, with 13 bases remaining between them. The CDR3 contains 13 residues.

The sample holds a few counts of this clonotype. The chain links TRBV20-1 to TRBJ1-6; no clear D. V lost 6 bases, J lost 2 bases, and 20 bases lay in between. Germline CDR1 reads DFQATT; CDR2 reads SNEGSKA (reference sequence). The CDR3 covers 17 residues. The CDR3 region is CSAEAGLGRAYNSPLHF. CDR3 coding DNA: TGCAGTGCCGAGGCGGGCTTGGGCCGCGCCTATAATTCACCCCTCCACTTT.

V and J are TRBV19 and TRBJ2-7; possible D gene TRBD1, 6 bases. CDR1 and CDR2 (germline): LNHDA, SQIVND (reference sequence). V was clipped by 4 bases and J by 4 bases, with 14 bases between them. The CDR3 loop spans 14 amino acids. DNA of the CDR3: TGTGCCAGTAGTAGATCCCAGGGGATATACGAGCAGTACTTC. This sequence encodes CASSRSQGIYEQYF.